This is a list of T cell receptor beta chains from one sample in a study of blood T cell repertoires in COVID-19. The table came from immunoSEQ multiplex PCR; TCRdb's copy has only in-frame clones and leaves some out. The table lists 250,000 or so clones, around nine tenths of them singletons. The specimen was PBMCs or T cells enriched from blood (not recorded which). These receptors all come from a woman between 18 and 29 years old who had recovered from COVID-19. CDR3s include the opening cysteine and the closing phenylalanine or tryptophan. The D gene is left open where the match is weak. A row's size may be missing; if present it is once, few, many or a size class.

j_call v_call clone_size d_call cdr3_nt cdr3_aa
TRBJ2-7 TRBV5-6 - TRBD2 TGTGCCAGCAGCTTCCTCCCTAGCGGGGAATACGAGCAGTACTTC CASSFLPSGEYEQYF
TRBJ2-1 TRBV7-2 - TRBD1 TGTGCCAGCAGCTTAGGGACAGGACCGAATGAGCAGTTCTTC CASSLGTGPNEQFF
TRBJ1-2 TRBV7-2 - TRBD1 TGTGCCAGCAGCATAGGATACAGGGGGCCTTCTGGCTACACCTTC CASSIGYRGPSGYTF
TRBJ1-2 TRBV5-1 - - TGCGCCAGCAACGACCCCGGGGGGCACTATGGCTACACCTTC CASNDPGGHYGYTF
TRBJ2-1 TRBV10-1 - TRBD1 TGCGCCAGCAGTGAATCCGGGACAGGGGGTTATGAGCAGTTCTTC CASSESGTGGYEQFF
TRBJ2-7 TRBV5-4 - - TGTGCCAGCAGCTTGGGCCAGGGACTCTACGAGCAGTACTTC CASSLGQGLYEQYF
TRBJ2-3 TRBV5-1 - - TGCGCCAGCAGGGCGCAGGACACGAGCACAGATACGCAGTATTTT CASRAQDTSTDTQYF
TRBJ1-5 TRBV6-5 few - TGTGCCAGCACTCCAACGGGACAACTAAGACAGCCCCAGCATTTT CASTPTGQLRQPQHF
TRBJ2-7 TRBV19 - TRBD1 TGTGCCAGTCAGTCCGCAGGGGGTGCCTACGAGCAGTACTTC CASQSAGGAYEQYF
TRBJ1-5 TRBV24-1 - - TGTGCCACCAGTGATCCTTTCGACAGGACTAGCAATCAGCCCCAGCATTTT CATSDPFDRTSNQPQHF
TRBJ1-5 TRBV2 - TRBD1 TGTGCCAGCAGCCTGGGACAGGGGGCGAATCAGCCCCAGCATTTT CASSLGQGANQPQHF
TRBJ2-1 TRBV4-3 - - TGCGCCAGCAGCTCTACAACTAGTTTGCATGAGCAGTTCTTC CASSSTTSLHEQFF
TRBJ2-1 TRBV5-6 once - TGTGCCAGCAGCCCACCCTTTAGACCGCGCGGTGAGCAGTTCTTC CASSPPFRPRGEQFF
TRBJ2-5 TRBV15 - TRBD2 TGTGCCACCAGCAGAGATTTGGCTAGCGGGGGACAAGAGACCCAGTACTTC CATSRDLASGGQETQYF
TRBJ2-7 TRBV29-1 - - TGCAGCGTTGAAAAAGCGGAGTCCTACGAGCAGTACTTC CSVEKAESYEQYF
TRBJ1-3 TRBV14 - - TGTGCCAGCAGCCTCGTAAGGGGCACCATATATTTT CASSLVRGTIYF
TRBJ1-5 TRBV15 - TRBD1 TGTGCCACCAGCAGAACCGGGACAGGGGGGTATCAGCCCCAGCATTTT CATSRTGTGGYQPQHF
TRBJ1-1 TRBV9 once - TGTGCCAGCAGTCTACAGGGGAACACTGAAGCTTTCTTT CASSLQGNTEAFF
TRBJ1-1 TRBV12-3/TRBV12-4 - TRBD1 TGTGCCAGCGGTACAGGGGACACTGAAGCTTTCTTT CASGTGDTEAFF
TRBJ1-1 TRBV7-8 - - TGTGCCAGCACCCCCAACAGGGCGGGCACTGAAGCTTTCTTT CASTPNRAGTEAFF
TRBJ2-7 TRBV30 - TRBD1 TGTGCCTGGAGTGAAAGGGGGCCGTACTCCTACGAGCAGTACTTC CAWSERGPYSYEQYF
TRBJ1-4 TRBV15 once - TGTGCCACCAGCGTCCCTGGAGGGGCCCGGGAAAAACTGTTTTTT CATSVPGGAREKLFF